This record concerns one T cell receptor beta chain sequence. Its antigen is not identified. These data belong to a study of CD8+ T cells in alopecia areata. Study results and caveats: Tofacitinib yielded significantly lower scalp clonality and fewer expanded CD8+ clones among the top 100.

As the sequencing template, cDNA was produced by extracting RNA and reverse transcribing it. The table came from immunoSEQ multiplex PCR; TCRdb's copy has only in-frame clones and leaves some out. The sample lists under 350,000 clones; 58% were seen once. The sample's treatment: oral pan-JAK inhibitor, 5-10 mg twice daily. Lesional scalp punch biopsies and peripheral blood came from alopecia areata patients. Germline CDR1 reads MNHEY; CDR2 reads SMNVEV (reference sequence). CDR3 length: 12 amino acids. V was cut by 8 bases and J by 6 bases, with 13 bases left in between. The sample was CD4+ T cells sorted from blood, taken at week 24, from a patient treated with tofacitinib. This chain joins TRBV27 and TRBJ1-2; D call uncertain. This receptor was identified in a human donor with alopecia areata. CDR3 region: CASPPGSDGYTF. In DNA, the CDR3 is TGTGCCAGCCCACCTGGGAGCGATGGCTACACCTTC.